Presented here are 6 T cell receptor beta chains from one specimen sequenced in a study of metastatic and nonmetastatic thyroid tumors. TCRdb reassembled clones from the PCR reads with MiXCR. Of fewer than 6,500 clones listed, 30% to 35% were seen once; the top ten hold around 17%. Patients underwent thyroid surgery, and none had received any treatment before it. Source material: adjacent normal tissue. Receptors were obtained from a female donor with papillary thyroid cancer or a benign thyroid nodule (not recorded which). Some clones in this sample may be carry-over from other donors' samples.

The chain combines TRBV20-1 with TRBJ2-7; no clear D. This CDR3 region has 11 residues. V gave up 3 bases and J gave up 2 bases, with 5 bases separating them. The germline gives CDR1 DFQATT, CDR2 SNEGSKA (reference sequence). For the CDR3, the DNA is TGCAGTGCTAGCCCACCCTACGAGCAGTACTTC. It codes for CSASPPYEQYF.

The rearrangement uses TRBV30 and TRBJ2-7; possible D gene TRBD1, 6 bases. CDR3 size: 12 residues. Germline V gene sequence: CDR1 GTSNPN, CDR2 SVGIG (reference sequence). Trimming took 5 bases from V and 5 from J, leaving 13 bases between them. As DNA, the CDR3 is TGTGCCTGGGCCCGACAGGCCCACGAGCAGTACTTC. Encoded protein: CAWARQAHEQYF.

The DNA for the CDR3 is TGTGCCAGCAGCCCCCCGGGCTACGAGCAGTACTTC. Translation: CASSPPGYEQYF. V usage is TRBV11-2 and J usage is TRBJ2-7; D is uncertain. Germline V gene data show CDR1 as SGHAT and CDR2 as FQNNGV. The CDR3 is 12 residues long. V lost 5 bases to trimming and J lost 3 bases, with 8 bases between them.

This clone has only a few counts. Relative to the germline gene, one junction end is altered; a read error may explain this. The CDR3 DNA follows: TGTGCCAGCAGTGAAGGTGGGGGGAGCGGGTCTAGACAGCTCCAGCATTTT. Protein product: CASSEGGGSGSRQLQHF. The genes are TRBV6-1 and TRBJ1-5; possible D gene TRBD1, 5 bases. Germline CDR1 MNHNS, CDR2 SASEGT. The CDR3 sequence is 17 residues long.

This clone was found a few times. The chain carries TRBV6-1 and TRBJ1-2; the D is unclear. With 7 bases removed from V and 2 bases from J, the gap between germline ends came to 14 bases. Germline assignment: CDR1 MNHNS and CDR2 SASEGT. The CDR3 runs to 14 residues. CDR3: CASTGRSGNYGYTF. DNA for the CDR3: TGTGCCAGCACTGGACGGTCGGGGAACTATGGCTACACCTTC.

V usage is TRBV2 and J usage is TRBJ1-1; no reliable D call. The CDR3 runs 11 residues. V lost 6 bases and J lost 8, with 10 bases in between. Germline CDR1 SNHLY, CDR2 FYNNEI. CDR3 DNA: TGTGCCAGCAGCCTCGACTTCGAAGCTTTCTTT. It specifies CASSLDFEAFF.